Listed here are 3 T cell receptor beta chains from one sample, sequenced in a study of cytomegalovirus exposure and HLA in healthy donors. Vbeta (60) and Jbeta (13) primers were used in the PCR. Profiling relied on immunoSEQ multiplex PCR, and the TCRdb table lists in-frame clones only, not all of them. Of 140,000 to 150,000 clones listed, about 10% are singletons. Source material: PBMCs. These receptors were taken from a man aged 50 or older in good health and CMV-seronegative.

The V call is TRBV12-5, the J call TRBJ1-1, with TRBD1 matching over 10 bases. Germline loops: CDR1 LGHNT, CDR2 FRNRAP. The CDR3 extends over 16 amino acids. The V segment lost 1 base and the J segment 5 bases; nucleotides outside the gene matches: 7. This CDR3 is CASGLGQGAGRTEAFF. The DNA for the CDR3 is TGTGCTAGTGGTTTGGGACAGGGGGCAGGAAGGACTGAAGCTTTCTTT.

In this sample, this clone turned up a few times. V gene TRBV4-1 combines with J gene TRBJ1-2; no firm D call. The ends were cut back, 1 base at V and 8 bases at J, with 14 bases in the middle. The CDR3 totals 14 residues. Germline V gene lookup returns CDR1 MGHRA and CDR2 YSYEKL. CDR3 sequence reads: CASSQAWVPGGYTF. The DNA of the CDR3 is TGCGCCAGCAGCCAAGCCTGGGTTCCGGGAGGCTACACCTTC.

This chain uses TRBV19 with TRBJ2-5; TRBD1 is a possible D gene (6 bases). Trimming left V 4 bases short and J 6 bases short, with 12 bases between. The germline V gene has CDR1 LNHDA and CDR2 SQIVND (reference sequence). The CDR3 totals 13 residues. The CDR3 sequence is CASSRDMVKTQYF. The DNA of the CDR3 is TGTGCCAGTAGTAGGGACATGGTAAAGACCCAGTACTTC.